Detailed here is one TCR beta chain. Its target is unknown. The data stem from a study of beta chain features in type 1 diabetes. Study-wide context: Age and gender were similar between patients and healthy donors, as were cell yields.

The study's findings and limits: In these data, an HLA type influence on TCRB rearrangement remained unresolved. Within the patient group, naive, central memory and Treg TCRB repertoires appeared more similar to each other than within healthy donors.

Trimming took 4 bases from V and 0 from J, leaving 15 bases between them. CDR1 and CDR2 (germline): SGDLS, YYNGEE. This CDR3 contains 16 residues. Sorted CD4+ subsets: naive, central memory, regulatory, stem cell-like memory (CD45RO/CCR7/CD25/CD127/CD95/CD27 panel). The entirety of the isolated RNA underwent reverse transcription, so expressed TCRB transcripts were sequenced. Here immunoSEQ multiplex PCR was the method, and the copy in TCRdb shows in-frame clones only, minus some. The sample shows 250,000 to 400,000 clones, 12% to 15% of them seen only once. The gene calls are TRBV9 and TRBJ2-3, with a tentative D call TRBD1 (6 bases). Sequenced input: central memory CD4+ T cells from blood. The sequence derives from a man under 40 in good health. CDR3 DNA: TGTGCCAGCAGCCTTACAGGGACGGCTAGCACAGATACGCAGTATTTT. It codes for CASSLTGTASTDTQYF. Full variable domain (missing parts from reference TRBV9 and TRBJ2-3): DSGVTQTPKHLITATGQRVTLRCSPRSGDLSVYWYQQSLDQGLQFLIQYYNGEERAKGNILERFSAQQFPDLHSELNLSSLELGDSALYFCASSLTGTASTDTQYFGPGTRLTVL.